This T cell receptor beta chain was sequenced for a study of blood T cell repertoires in COVID-19. Germline V gene data show CDR1 as GTSNPN and CDR2 as SVGIG (reference sequence). The CDR3 loop spans 14 amino acids. V was pared by 4 bases and J by 2 bases, with 8 bases of the junction left unmatched. Produced via immunoSEQ multiplex PCR; TCRdb's table is partial and in-frame only. The repertoire holds a few hundred thousand clones, with around four fifths as singletons. The V call is TRBV30, the J call TRBJ2-7; 7 nucleotides line up with TRBD1. This clonotype was sampled from a man aged 55-75 years who had recovered from COVID-19. Material: peripheral blood. The CDR3 is CAWIGRQGTYEQYF. Here the CDR3 DNA reads TGTGCCTGGATCGGAAGACAGGGAACCTACGAGCAGTACTTC.